These 2 T cell receptor beta chains share one sample of origin, sequenced in a study of Ad26.COV2.S vaccination and SARS-CoV-2 variants (dated by TCRdb to about 2021). The treatment or condition tag for this specimen amounts to: about 20 received Ad26.COV2.S at low or high dose, single or two shots; several received placebo; per-sample allocation not given. Repertoires of vaccine and placebo recipients were sequenced from samples taken on day 63 after the first injection. Library creation used the immunoSEQ multiplex PCR assay. As stored in TCRdb, this immuneACCESS dataset retains in-frame rearrangements with V and J assigned. A fraction of the clones does not appear; measured against another copy, unresolved V genes explain less than half of the discrepancy, and the remainder lacks a known reason. Within this sample are hundreds of thousands of clones, with about 87% of them counted one time only. The ten largest clonotypes hold around 6.1% of the sample.

The material was peripheral blood, obtained in a trial of Ad26.COV2.S vaccine versus placebo. These receptor sequences come from a person between 18 and 59 years old who received the Ad26.COV2.S COVID-19 vaccine or a placebo.

This sequence joins TRBV28 and TRBJ2-1, with 8 bases that match TRBD1. Germline CDR1 and CDR2: MDHEN and SYDVKM. The CDR3 spans 15 residues. With V trimmed by 5 bases and J by 5 bases, 8 bases remained unmatched. CDR3: CASSIPGQEDNEQFF. CDR3 DNA: TGTGCCAGCAGTATCCCGGGACAGGAAGACAATGAGCAGTTCTTC.

CDR3 nucleotide sequence: TGTGCCAGCAGCTCCCGACAGGGTGGAGTCGAGCAGTACTTC. Encoded protein: CASSSRQGGVEQYF. This sequence joins TRBV7-9 and TRBJ2-7; 7 nucleotides line up with TRBD1. Germline CDR1 is SEHNR and CDR2 is FQNEAQ (reference sequence). The J segment lost 6 bases and the V segment lost 4 bases, leaving 9 bases of the junction unmatched. This CDR3 comprises 14 residues. Based on the CDR3 plus reference TRBV7-9 and TRBJ2-7, the full variable domain is DTGVSQNPRHKITKRGQNVTFRCDPISEHNRLYWYRQTLGQGPEFLTYFQNEAQLEKSRLLSDRFSAERPKGSFSTLEIQRTEQGDSAMYLCASSSRQGGVEQYFGPGTRLTVT.